These T cell receptor beta chains were read from a single sample in a study of blood T cell repertoires in COVID-19. Produced via immunoSEQ multiplex PCR; TCRdb's table is partial and in-frame only. Of roughly 100,000 clones in the sample, approximately 80% are singletons; the top ten hold approximately 6.8%. Sequencing was done on a sample of peripheral blood. The receptors shown here come from a man in his sixties or seventies with acute or convalescent COVID-19. Both conserved end residues are part of each CDR3. Each record gives: V gene, J gene, D gene, CDR3 protein, CDR3 DNA. The D gene is left open where the match is weak.

v_call: TRBV28
j_call: TRBJ1-5
d_call: .
cdr3_aa: CASSLRGWGNQPQHF
cdr3_nt: TGTGCCAGCAGTTTAAGAGGGTGGGGCAATCAGCCCCAGCATTTT

v_call: TRBV7-2
j_call: TRBJ1-1
d_call: .
cdr3_aa: CASSPEDGRSEAFF
cdr3_nt: TGTGCCAGCAGCCCCGAGGACGGGAGGTCTGAAGCTTTCTTT

v_call: TRBV4-2
j_call: TRBJ2-7
d_call: TRBD2
cdr3_aa: CASSQEAGESSYEQYF
cdr3_nt: TGTGCCAGCAGCCAAGAGGCGGGGGAGAGCTCCTACGAGCAGTACTTC

v_call: TRBV11-2
j_call: TRBJ2-1
d_call: .
cdr3_aa: CASSVVGASNEQFF
cdr3_nt: TGTGCCAGCAGCGTCGTGGGGGCTAGCAATGAGCAGTTCTTC

v_call: TRBV5-6
j_call: TRBJ2-3
d_call: .
cdr3_aa: CASSLAIGRYTDTQYF
cdr3_nt: TGTGCCAGCAGCTTGGCCATCGGGAGATACACAGATACGCAGTATTTT

v_call: TRBV5-6
j_call: TRBJ2-5
d_call: .
cdr3_aa: CASSRSGSETQYF
cdr3_nt: TGTGCCAGCAGCCGCTCAGGGTCAGAGACCCAGTACTTC

v_call: TRBV19
j_call: TRBJ2-1
d_call: TRBD2
cdr3_aa: CASSIRLAGRRDEQFF
cdr3_nt: TGTGCCAGTAGTATACGGCTAGCGGGGCGGAGAGATGAGCAGTTCTTC

v_call: TRBV5-4
j_call: TRBJ1-4
d_call: TRBD1
cdr3_aa: CASSLARTGPFNEKLFF
cdr3_nt: TGTGCCAGCAGCTTGGCCCGGACAGGGCCCTTTAATGAAAAACTGTTTTTT

v_call: TRBV10-3
j_call: TRBJ1-2
d_call: TRBD1
cdr3_aa: CAISDPGTGGYGYTF
cdr3_nt: TGTGCCATCAGTGATCCCGGGACAGGGGGTTACGGCTACACCTTC

v_call: TRBV5-5
j_call: TRBJ2-1
d_call: TRBD2
cdr3_aa: CASSWKDSGSGNEQFF
cdr3_nt: TGTGCCAGCAGCTGGAAAGATAGCGGGAGTGGGAATGAGCAGTTCTTC

v_call: TRBV19
j_call: TRBJ1-5
d_call: .
cdr3_aa: CASSNGFYSNQPQHF
cdr3_nt: TGTGCCAGTAGTAACGGGTTTTATAGCAATCAGCCCCAGCATTTT